Below are 32 T cell receptor beta chains sequenced from a single sample in a study of blood T cell repertoires in COVID-19. Measured with immunoSEQ multiplex PCR; TCRdb has only the in-frame clones, and not every one. The profile shows approximately 250,000 clones, 80% to 90% of them singletons. The sequencing input was PBMCs or T cells enriched from blood (not recorded which). These receptors were taken from a middle-aged woman who had been exposed to COVID-19.

The chain couples TRBV19 to TRBJ1-1; the match to TRBD1 covers 7 bases. Germline loops: CDR1 LNHDA, CDR2 SQIVND (reference sequence). The CDR3 consists of 14 residues. V lost 4 bases to trimming and J lost 1 base; unmatched junction nucleotides: 3. CDR3 DNA sequence: TGTGCCAGTAGTAGACAGGGTAGGAACACTGAAGCTTTCTTT. As protein: CASSRQGRNTEAFF.

The rearrangement uses TRBV13 and TRBJ2-3; TRBD2 might be the D (5 bases). This CDR3 has 18 residues. Between the trimmed V and J ends, which lost 0 bases and 4 bases, there was a span of 20 bases. Germline loops: CDR1 PRHDT, CDR2 FYEKMQ (reference sequence). The CDR3 DNA sequence: TGTGCCAGCAGCTTAGGGAACTACGCTAGCTGGAATCCAGATACGCAGTATTTT. It specifies CASSLGNYASWNPDTQYF.

This sequence joins TRBV10-3 and TRBJ1-2; 8 bases line up with TRBD1. Trimming cost V 3 bases and J 7 bases; bases outside gene matches: 7. This CDR3 comprises 14 residues. Germline-derived CDR1 and CDR2 are ENHRY and SYGVKD. The CDR3: CAISDYDRGSGYTF. The CDR3, as DNA: TGTGCCATCAGTGATTACGACAGGGGCAGTGGCTACACCTTC.

V is TRBV15 and J is TRBJ1-6, with TRBD1 matching over 7 bases. The CDR3 covers 12 residues. V lost 8 bases to trimming and J lost 8 bases; unmatched junction nucleotides: 3. Germline V CDR1 and CDR2: LNHNV, YYDKDF (reference sequence). The CDR3 sequence: CATGTVDSPLHF. As DNA, the CDR3 is TGTGCCACCGGGACAGTTGATTCACCCCTCCACTTT.

V and J are TRBV18 and TRBJ1-5; no definite D call. V gave up 3 bases and J gave up 7 bases, with 10 bases separating them. Looked up from germline, CDR1 is KGHSH and CDR2 is LQKENI. The CDR3 extends over 13 amino acids. Here the CDR3 DNA reads TGTGCCAGCTCACCCGACTCGGCCCAGCCCCAGCATTTT. This sequence encodes CASSPDSAQPQHF.

J is TRBJ2-7 and V is TRBV5-6; possible D gene TRBD1, 5 bases. CDR3 length: 14 residues. CDR1 and CDR2 (germline): SGHDT, YYEEEE. V was shortened by 4 bases and J by 3 bases, with 14 bases between the two germline ends. CDR3 DNA: TGTGCCAGCAGCCCACAGGTGGTCGTCTACGAGCAGTACTTC. The encoded protein is CASSPQVVVYEQYF.

The chain carries TRBV5-4 and TRBJ2-7, with TRBD2 matching over 8 bases. V lost 0 bases and J lost 0; bases outside the gene matches: 2. The CDR3 is 15 residues long. Germline assignment: CDR1 SGHNT and CDR2 YYREEE (reference sequence). The CDR3 DNA reads TGTGCCAGCAGCTTGGGGCGGGGGGCCTCCTACGAGCAGTACTTC. Residues: CASSLGRGASYEQYF.

The chain's CDR3 is CASSPGFSGNTIYF. The CDR3 coding sequence is TGCGCCAGCAGCCCCGGGTTCTCTGGAAACACCATATATTTT. This chain uses TRBV5-1 with TRBJ1-3, with D uncertain. Per germline, CDR1 SGHRS and CDR2 YFSETQ. This CDR3 has 14 amino acids. V lost 4 bases, J lost 0 bases, and 8 bases lay in between.

The chain has TRBV11-3 and TRBJ2-1, with TRBD2 identical over 9 bases. The germline V gene has CDR1 SGHNT and CDR2 YENEEA. The ends lost 4 bases at V and 5 bases at J; junction bases unmatched: 9. The CDR3 consists of 16 residues. The CDR3 DNA sequence: TGTGCCAGCAGCTCCCCAAATGCGGGAGGGCACAATGAGCAGTTCTTC. This sequence encodes CASSSPNAGGHNEQFF.

The V call is TRBV6-1, the J call TRBJ1-5, with D unresolved. The V and J ends lost 0 bases and 9 bases respectively, with 6 bases between them. Germline V CDR1 and CDR2: MNHNS, SASEGT. The CDR3 sequence is 12 residues long. This CDR3 is CASSEARGPQHF. CDR3 sequence (DNA): TGTGCCAGCAGTGAAGCGCGAGGGCCCCAGCATTTT.

The J gene is TRBJ1-6, the V gene TRBV5-4, with D tentatively TRBD1 (5 bases). V was trimmed by 9 bases and J by 8 bases, leaving 12 bases between them. The CDR3 is 12 residues long. The germline gives CDR1 SGHNT, CDR2 YYREEE (reference sequence). CDR3 loop: CATRESDSPLHF. In DNA, the CDR3 is TGTGCCACCAGGGAGAGTGATTCACCCCTCCACTTT.

The chain is built from TRBV18 and TRBJ1-2; possible D gene TRBD1, 5 bases. Trimming removed 0 bases at V and 5 bases at J, with 10 bases between. Germline CDR1 KGHSH, CDR2 LQKENI. The CDR3 covers 14 residues. The CDR3 sequence: CASSPPGGRYGYTF. In DNA form, the CDR3 reads TGTGCCAGCTCACCACCGGGGGGTCGGTATGGCTACACCTTC.

V gene TRBV15 combines with J gene TRBJ2-1, with unresolved D. Per germline, CDR1 LNHNV and CDR2 YYDKDF (reference sequence). The CDR3 is 13 amino acids. Trimming removed 3 bases from V and 3 bases from J, with 6 bases in between. In nucleotides, the CDR3 is TGTGCCACCAGCAGGAGTTTCTACAATGAGCAGTTCTTC. Translating gives CATSRSFYNEQFF.

The genes are TRBV7-2 and TRBJ2-3; 10 bases match TRBD2. CDR3 length: 16 amino acids. With 4 bases clipped from V and 7 bases from J, the junction kept 11 bases outside the gene matches. CDR1 and CDR2 (germline): SGHTA, FQGNSA. DNA of the CDR3: TGTGCCAGCAGCTCCCTAGCGGGGGCCTCCTCAAATACGCAGTATTTT. Translation gives CASSSLAGASSNTQYF.

The chain links TRBV28 to TRBJ2-1; 12 bases align to TRBD1. The V gene's germline CDR1 is MDHEN and CDR2 SYDVKM. The CDR3 loop spans 17 amino acids. The V segment lost 3 bases and the J segment 5 bases; nucleotides outside the gene matches: 8. Here the CDR3 reads CASSFRGQGARDNEQFF. CDR3 DNA sequence: TGTGCCAGCAGTTTTAGGGGACAGGGGGCGCGGGACAATGAGCAGTTCTTC.

V and J are TRBV5-1 and TRBJ1-1; 12 bases are shared with TRBD1. Per the germline V gene, CDR1 is SGHRS and CDR2 is YFSETQ. The V segment lost 0 bases and the J segment 7 bases; nucleotides outside the gene matches: 7. CDR3 length: 16 residues. The CDR3 DNA reads TGCGCCAGCAGCTTGGTTGGGACAGGGGGCCCAAGTGAAGCTTTCTTT. This translates into CASSLVGTGGPSEAFF.

The chain combines TRBV10-3 with TRBJ1-1; TRBD1 matches 11 bases. V gave up 6 bases and J gave up 4 bases; unmatched junction bases: 4. The CDR3 runs 14 residues. Germline loops: CDR1 ENHRY, CDR2 SYGVKD. CDR3 residues: CAIRPGTGGTEAFF. CDR3 nucleotide sequence: TGTGCCATCAGACCCGGGACAGGGGGCACTGAAGCTTTCTTT.

The J gene is TRBJ2-2, the V gene TRBV30; D perhaps matches TRBD1 (6 bases). The germline gives CDR1 GTSNPN, CDR2 SVGIG (reference sequence). The germline V and J ends were trimmed by 4 bases and 4 bases, with 16 bases remaining between them. CDR3 length equals 15 residues. The CDR3 DNA reads TGTGCCTGGACCCCTCAGGGGATTGGCACCGGGGAGCTGTTTTTT. It translates to CAWTPQGIGTGELFF.

The chain joins TRBV10-3 to TRBJ1-6; 7 bases are shared with TRBD1. This CDR3 region has 15 residues. J was trimmed by 9 bases and V by 0 bases; bases with no gene match: 5. Germline loops: CDR1 ENHRY, CDR2 SYGVKD. CDR3 residues: CAISESGGGPSPLHF. The CDR3 coding sequence is TGTGCCATCAGTGAGTCAGGAGGGGGCCCTTCACCCCTCCACTTT.

The chain couples TRBV10-3 to TRBJ2-7, with 7 bases matching TRBD1. The CDR3 spans 16 residues. V lost 10 bases to trimming and J lost 4 bases; unmatched junction nucleotides: 19. Germline CDR1 is ENHRY and CDR2 is SYGVKD. The CDR3 DNA follows: TGTGCCAGACAGGGCTCAGATTGGATTTCCCCATACGAGCAGTACTTC. Translating gives CARQGSDWISPYEQYF.

The genes are TRBV5-1 and TRBJ2-1; 8 positions agree with TRBD1. CDR1 and CDR2 (germline): SGHRS, YFSETQ. Trimming took 8 bases from V and 9 from J; bases not matched to a gene: 13. The CDR3 totals 14 residues. In nucleotides, the CDR3 is TGCGCCAGTTTGATTGGACAGGGTGGGAGTGAGCAGTTCTTC. This sequence encodes CASLIGQGGSEQFF.

The rearrangement uses TRBV4-3 and TRBJ2-5, with TRBD1 identical over 11 bases. V lost 1 base, J lost 4 bases, and 2 bases stayed unmatched. CDR1 is LGHNA, CDR2 YSLEER, per germline. This CDR3 contains 15 residues. The CDR3 DNA reads as TGCGCCAGCAGCCAAGTGGGACAGGGGGGAGAGACCCAGTACTTC. Amino acid sequence: CASSQVGQGGETQYF.

This chain links TRBV4-3 with TRBJ2-2, with D possibly matching TRBD1 (6 bases). CDR3 length: 16 amino acids. Per the germline V gene, CDR1 is LGHNA and CDR2 is YSLEER. V lost 4 bases and J lost 1, with 13 bases in between. This CDR3 reads CASSRSGTRNTGELFF. For the CDR3, the DNA is TGCGCCAGCAGCCGTTCCGGGACACGGAACACCGGGGAGCTGTTTTTT.

The chain is built from TRBV18 and TRBJ2-2; weak D call: TRBD2 (5 bases). The CDR3 runs to 15 residues. V was shortened by 3 bases and J by 7 bases, with 15 bases between the two germline ends. Looked up from germline, CDR1 is KGHSH and CDR2 is LQKENI. The CDR3 sequence is CASSPPTGRGGELFF. In DNA, the CDR3 is TGTGCCAGCTCACCTCCGACGGGTCGGGGCGGGGAGCTGTTTTTT.

This clone is medium-sized by share. The chain's CDR3 is CASSQAPGQGIEQYF. CDR3 sequence (DNA): TGCGCCAGCAGCCAAGCCCCGGGACAGGGGATCGAGCAGTACTTC. The chain recombines TRBV4-1 with TRBJ2-7; TRBD1 matches 10 bases. V dropped 1 base and J dropped 6; count of bases not matched to a gene: 6. The CDR3 is made up of 15 amino acids. Germline values: CDR1 MGHRA, CDR2 YSYEKL.

The chain combines TRBV5-4 with TRBJ1-1; 7 bases fit TRBD1. The trim removed 4 bases at V and 2 bases at J, leaving 5 bases unmatched. The CDR3 consists of 14 residues. Germline lookup yields CDR1 SGHNT and CDR2 YYREEE (reference sequence). CDR3 region: CASSPRQGNTEAFF. The CDR3 DNA reads as TGTGCCAGCAGCCCAAGACAGGGCAACACTGAAGCTTTCTTT.

V usage is TRBV5-6 and J usage is TRBJ2-3; TRBD1 might be the D (6 bases). Germline V gene lookup returns CDR1 SGHDT and CDR2 YYEEEE. The CDR3 sequence is 14 residues long. Trimming pared 5 bases from V and 2 bases from J, leaving 12 bases between. In DNA form, the CDR3 reads TGTGCCAGCAGTGGGGGCCTTCCCACAGATACGCAGTATTTT. Its protein is CASSGGLPTDTQYF.

V usage is TRBV19 and J usage is TRBJ1-4; TRBD1 agrees at 8 bases. This CDR3 spans 20 amino acids. With V trimmed by 4 bases and J by 6 bases, 22 bases remained unmatched. Per the germline V gene, CDR1 is LNHDA and CDR2 is SQIVND (reference sequence). This chain's CDR3 is CASSTDGQGGFSTADEKLFF. Here the CDR3 DNA reads TGTGCCAGTAGTACGGACGGACAGGGCGGGTTTTCCACTGCGGATGAAAAACTGTTTTTT.

J is TRBJ2-7 and V is TRBV28, with 9 bases fitting TRBD1. The trim removed 6 bases at V and 1 base at J, leaving 7 bases unmatched. The CDR3 is made up of 15 amino acids. CDR1 and CDR2 (germline): MDHEN, SYDVKM. CDR3 bases: TGTGCCAGCAGGGAAACAGGGGGCGCTTCCTACGAGCAGTACTTC. Amino acids: CASRETGGASYEQYF. Looking up the rest from reference TRBV28 and TRBJ2-7 gives the full variable domain: DVKVTQSSRYLVKRTGEKVFLECVQDMDHENMFWYRQDPGLGLRLIYFSYDVKMKEKGDIPEGYSVSREKKERFSLILESASTNQTSMYLCASRETGGASYEQYFGPGTRLTVT.

V usage is TRBV4-1 and J usage is TRBJ2-7; D gene uncertain. The CDR3 covers 13 residues. Trimming took 0 bases from V and 4 from J, leaving 7 bases between them. From germline, CDR1 is MGHRA and CDR2 YSYEKL. The CDR3 DNA reads TGCGCCAGCAGCCAAGAACTCCTATACGAGCAGTACGTC. Translating it yields CASSQELLYEQYV.

The chain links TRBV4-1 to TRBJ1-2; weak D call: TRBD1 (6 bases). The CDR3 length is 13 residues. Germline V gives CDR1 MGHRA, CDR2 YSYEKL. V lost 4 bases, J lost 4 bases, and 10 bases lay in between. The CDR3 DNA reads TGCGCCAGCAGCCCTGGGGGGGCCTATGGCTACACCTTC. It specifies CASSPGGAYGYTF.

The table lists this clone with a few counts. Other DNA sequences in this sample translate to the same CDR3. This sequence joins TRBV18 and TRBJ1-5; D might be TRBD1 (5 bases). The germline V and J ends were trimmed by 2 bases and 0 bases, with 8 bases remaining between them. CDR3 length equals 15 residues. Germline values: CDR1 KGHSH, CDR2 LQKENI. As DNA, the CDR3 is TGTGCCAGCTCACCAGACAGTTATAGCAATCAGCCCCAGCATTTT. This sequence encodes CASSPDSYSNQPQHF.